This T cell receptor (beta chain) originates from a study of control samples from healthy donors and cancer patients. Method: immunoSEQ multiplex PCR; TCRdb's copy keeps in-frame clones and lacks some. The sample holds under 75,000 clones, approximately 90% seen once. The germline gives CDR1 SGHNT, CDR2 YYREEE (reference sequence). The CDR3 length is 13 residues. V was clipped by 4 bases and J by 1 base, with 5 bases between them. Sequenced sample: PBMCs. The sequence derives from a woman in her fifties or sixties with colorectal cancer. The chain links TRBV5-4 to TRBJ2-2; D not certain. This chain's CDR3 is CASSLVNTGELFF. In DNA, the CDR3 is TGTGCCAGCAGCCTAGTGAACACCGGGGAGCTGTTTTTT.